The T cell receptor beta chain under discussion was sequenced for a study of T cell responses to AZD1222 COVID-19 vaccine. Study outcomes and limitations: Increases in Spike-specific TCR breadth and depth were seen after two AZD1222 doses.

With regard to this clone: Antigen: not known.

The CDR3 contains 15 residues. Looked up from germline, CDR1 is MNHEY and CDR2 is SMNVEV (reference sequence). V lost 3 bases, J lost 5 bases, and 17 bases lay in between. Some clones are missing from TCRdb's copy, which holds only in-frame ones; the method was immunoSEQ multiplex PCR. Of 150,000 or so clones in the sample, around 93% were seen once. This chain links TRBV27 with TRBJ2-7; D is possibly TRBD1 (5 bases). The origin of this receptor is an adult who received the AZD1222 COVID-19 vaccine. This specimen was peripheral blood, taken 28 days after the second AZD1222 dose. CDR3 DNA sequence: TGTGCCAGCAGTTTTGGCAGGGCTCGGGCCCACGAGCAGTACTTC. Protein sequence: CASSFGRARAHEQYF.